Listed below are T cell receptor beta chains from one sample, sequenced in a study of cytomegalovirus exposure and HLA in healthy donors. Sequenced by immunoSEQ multiplex PCR; TCRdb stores in-frame clones only, minus some. The sample yields under 150,000 clones, approximately 80% seen once. The sample taken for sequencing was PBMCs. These receptors were collected from a male donor in good health and CMV-seronegative. Both conserved end residues are trimmed from each CDR3. Clone size, where shown, is once, few, many, or a class for clones that have expanded.

clone size	V gene	J gene	CDR3 protein
.	TRBV4-2	TRBJ2-1	ASSQDLMGGHEQF
.	TRBV29-1	TRBJ2-1	SAWTSLDEQF
.	TRBV7-2	TRBJ1-4	ASSLARGGWEKLF
.	TRBV12-5	TRBJ1-1	ASGLYDREAF
.	TRBV9	TRBJ1-3	ASSRFDRGGNTIY
.	TRBV11-2	TRBJ2-7	ASSLAGGLDEQY
.	TRBV7-9	TRBJ2-2	ASSLAGRGGELF
.	TRBV5-1	TRBJ1-5	ASIPGKHGNQPQH
few	TRBV9	TRBJ2-2	ASSVGGTGELF
.	TRBV10-3	TRBJ2-1	AISEIKLAGTNEQF
.	TRBV6-1	TRBJ2-5	ASRASGQETQY
.	TRBV10-3	TRBJ2-2	AIGALGELF
.	TRBV7-2	TRBJ1-2	ASSPEGANYGYT
.	TRBV5-6	TRBJ1-2	ASSPDRVYGYT
.	TRBV4-3	TRBJ2-1	ASSQEVGAIEQF
.	TRBV10-1	TRBJ2-7	ASSESVSGSSYEQY
few	TRBV12-5	TRBJ1-5	ASGYGGYSSNQPQH
.	TRBV2	TRBJ2-1	ASSGDLRGSWNEQF
.	TRBV5-4	TRBJ1-2	AMLRDSNYGYT
.	TRBV9	TRBJ2-3	ASSVASADTQY
.	TRBV7-6	TRBJ2-2	ASRPVLAANTGELF
.	TRBV27	TRBJ1-2	ASSSNGFRSYT
.	TRBV5-3	TRBJ2-7	ARSLVAAVSSYEQY
.	TRBV6-5	TRBJ1-1	ASSHGPEAF
.	TRBV4-3	TRBJ1-4	ASSQAPGQGIVKLF
.	TRBV19	TRBJ2-7	ASSPGSYEQY
.	TRBV6-5	TRBJ2-7	ASSMLTSGSYEQY
.	TRBV5-1	TRBJ1-2	ASSLGALVHGYT
.	TRBV5-1	.	ASTQGSGSFYEQY
.	TRBV7-3	TRBJ2-1	ASSPGTASEQF
.	TRBV19	TRBJ1-5	ASSIPNLGSNQPQH
few	TRBV28	TRBJ2-5	ASSVYRVGKTQY
.	TRBV10-1	TRBJ2-3	ASSEPSAGGHHTQY
.	TRBV13	TRBJ2-7	ASSRRDLMNEQY
.	TRBV2	TRBJ1-4	ASSEGPIMRKLF
.	TRBV28	TRBJ1-4	ASSAQGVGEKLF
.	TRBV11-2	TRBJ2-2	ASSPQTIGELF